These 21 T cell receptor beta chains came from one sample sequenced in a study of blood T cell repertoires in COVID-19. TCRdb's table, derived via immunoSEQ multiplex PCR, lists solely in-frame clones and lacks some. The data show some 70,000 clones, over 75% seen once. The sequenced sample consisted of peripheral blood. Receptor source: a man between 50 and 59 years old with active COVID-19.

V is TRBV27 and J is TRBJ2-7; possible D gene TRBD2, 5 bases. CDR1 and CDR2 (germline): MNHEY, SMNVEV (reference sequence). The CDR3 length is 18 residues. V dropped 6 bases and J dropped 3 bases, with 27 bases sitting between them. The CDR3 DNA follows: TGTGCCAGCAGAGCTAGAGCGGATTCCCTCGGTGCGTTCTACGAGCAGTACTTC. This gives the protein CASRARADSLGAFYEQYF.

This clone was seen only a few times. The J gene is TRBJ1-3, the V gene TRBV15; D remains ambiguous. Germline lookup yields CDR1 LNHNV and CDR2 YYDKDF (reference sequence). With 1 base removed from V and 6 bases from J, the gap between germline ends came to 7 bases. The CDR3 length is 13 residues. This CDR3 reads CATSRVPSNTIYF. In DNA form, the CDR3 reads TGTGCCACCAGCAGAGTCCCCTCAAACACCATATATTTT.

This chain uses TRBV27 with TRBJ1-6, with a tentative D call TRBD1 (5 bases). The CDR3 consists of 14 residues. Per the germline V gene, CDR1 is MNHEY and CDR2 is SMNVEV (reference sequence). Trimming pared 5 bases from V and 7 bases from J, leaving 12 bases between. The CDR3 reads CASSTQGVNSPLHF. CDR3 coding DNA: TGTGCCAGCAGTACCCAGGGCGTAAATTCACCCCTCCACTTT.

The chain joins TRBV5-5 to TRBJ2-6; the D is unclear. CDR3 length equals 15 residues. The V gene lost 2 bases and the J gene lost 1 base, with 7 bases spanning the gap. Germline CDR1 is SGHKS and CDR2 is YYEKEE (reference sequence). The CDR3 DNA sequence: TGTGCCAGCAGCTTCGACTTATCTGGGGCCAACGTCCTGACTTTC. It yields the protein CASSFDLSGANVLTF.

The chain joins TRBV7-9 to TRBJ2-7; 10 bases line up with TRBD1. Trimming cost V 1 base and J 7 bases; bases outside gene matches: 7. Looked up from germline, CDR1 is SEHNR and CDR2 is FQNEAQ (reference sequence). The CDR3 has 15 amino acids. CDR3 nucleotide sequence: TGTGCCAGCAGCTTAGGACAGGGGGCTGGTCAGGAGCAGTACTTC. Protein sequence: CASSLGQGAGQEQYF.

The V call is TRBV7-9, the J call TRBJ2-2; a possible D gene is TRBD1 (6 bases). This CDR3 spans 14 amino acids. V was pared by 4 bases and J by 3 bases, with 9 bases between. The germline gives CDR1 SEHNR, CDR2 FQNEAQ (reference sequence). CDR3 in amino acids: CASSSDSYTGELFF. Here the CDR3 DNA reads TGTGCCAGCAGCTCGGACAGCTACACCGGGGAGCTGTTTTTT.

This chain uses TRBV7-3 with TRBJ1-1; 9 nucleotides match TRBD1. The CDR3 totals 17 residues. Trimming at V came to 2 bases and at J to 1 base, leaving 8 bases not matched to a gene. Looked up from germline, CDR1 is SGHTA and CDR2 is FQGTGA. Here the CDR3 reads CASSLLARGQGNTEAFF. The CDR3, as DNA: TGTGCCAGCAGCTTATTAGCCAGGGGACAGGGGAACACTGAAGCTTTCTTT.

The chain is built from TRBV5-1 and TRBJ1-1; no definite D call. The CDR3 sequence is 15 residues long. Germline V lookup: CDR1 SGHRS, CDR2 YFSETQ. With 0 bases removed from V and 8 bases from J, the gap between germline ends came to 17 bases. The chain's CDR3 is CASSLGHSTWAEAFF. The CDR3 DNA follows: TGCGCCAGCAGCTTGGGGCACTCAACCTGGGCGGAAGCTTTCTTT.

This chain uses TRBV19 with TRBJ1-2, with D possibly matching TRBD1 (6 bases). Germline V gene lookup returns CDR1 LNHDA and CDR2 SQIVND (reference sequence). This CDR3 region has 11 residues. Between the trimmed V and J ends, which lost 10 bases and 4 bases, there was a span of 10 bases. DNA of the CDR3: TGTGCCACCGCAGGGGCCTATGGCTACACCTTC. Translating it yields CATAGAYGYTF.

The chain combines TRBV6-5 with TRBJ2-7; D is unresolved. CDR3 length: 12 residues. The V gene's germline CDR1 is MNHEY and CDR2 SVGAGI. V dropped 6 bases and J dropped 4 bases, with 10 bases sitting between them. The CDR3 nucleotides read TGTGCCAGCAGCGTCCCTGTTTACGAGCAGTACTTC. Residues: CASSVPVYEQYF.

V usage is TRBV27 and J usage is TRBJ2-3; 9 positions match TRBD2. Germline trimming cut 0 bases from V and 7 bases from J; bases unmatched to any gene: 17. The CDR3 spans 19 residues. Germline assignment: CDR1 MNHEY and CDR2 SMNVEV (reference sequence). The CDR3 DNA reads TGTGCCAGCAGTTTATCGGGATCGGGACTAGCAGCCATCGGGTATACGCAGTATTTT. It translates to CASSLSGSGLAAIGYTQYF.

The rearrangement links TRBV15 to TRBJ2-5; TRBD2 might be the D (6 bases). CDR3 length: 16 amino acids. Germline V lookup: CDR1 LNHNV, CDR2 YYDKDF (reference sequence). V was trimmed by 1 base and J by 1 base, leaving 13 bases between them. The DNA of the CDR3 is TGTGCCACCAGCAGAGTAGGCAGGGACTCCCAAGAGACCCAGTACTTC. Translation: CATSRVGRDSQETQYF. The full variable domain, completed using reference TRBV15 and TRBJ2-5, is DAMVIQNPRYQVTQFGKPVTLSCSQTLNHNVMYWYQQKSSQAPKLLFHYYDKDFNNEADTPDNFQSRRPNTSFCFLDIRSPGLGDTAMYLCATSRVGRDSQETQYFGPGTRLLVL.

By share of the sample, this clone is medium-sized. V is TRBV5-8 and J is TRBJ1-1; TRBD1 matches 7 bases. V dropped 1 base and J dropped 5; count of bases not matched to a gene: 8. Germline CDR1 SGHTS, CDR2 YDEGEE. The length of the CDR3 is 15 residues. The CDR3 protein is CASSLLGGAGTEAFF. The CDR3 DNA follows: TGTGCCAGCAGCTTGCTAGGGGGCGCGGGAACTGAAGCTTTCTTT. The whole variable domain, filled in from reference TRBV5-8 and TRBJ1-1, reads EAGVTQSPTHLIKTRGQQATLRCSPISGHTSVYWYQQALGLGLQFLLWYDEGEERNRGNFPPRFSGRQFPNYSSELNVNALELEDSALYLCASSLLGGAGTEAFFGQGTRLTVV.

The chain combines TRBV6-6 with TRBJ2-1; D possibly corresponds to TRBD2 (7 bases). There are 15 residues in the CDR3. V lost 6 bases, J lost 7 bases, and 19 bases lay in between. In germline, CDR1 is MNHNY, CDR2 SVGAGI (reference sequence). The CDR3 DNA is TGTGCCAGCAGCCCCGCCGGGGGGCTTAAGAATGAGCAGTTCTTC. Translating gives CASSPAGGLKNEQFF.

This chain connects TRBV6-2 or TRBV6-3 to TRBJ1-2; D unclear. Germline V gene data show CDR1 as MNHEY and CDR2 as SVGEGT. The CDR3 is 13 amino acids. Trimming took off 2 bases at V and 2 bases at J, with 6 bases between the two ends. CDR3 protein: CASSYDTNYGYTF. DNA of the CDR3: TGTGCCAGCAGTTACGACACCAACTATGGCTACACCTTC.

This clone was found once. The chain links TRBV7-2 to TRBJ2-7; TRBD2 aligns across 7 bases. V gave up 5 bases and J gave up 3 bases; unmatched junction bases: 10. Looked up from germline, CDR1 is SGHTA and CDR2 is FQGNSA. This CDR3 has 15 residues. CDR3 sequence (DNA): TGTGCCAGCAGCCGCTCGGGCGGGGGAAACTACGAGCAGTACTTC. It encodes CASSRSGGGNYEQYF.

This clone was seen just once. The chain links TRBV9 to TRBJ2-1; 11 positions agree with TRBD2. The germline gives CDR1 SGDLS, CDR2 YYNGEE. The CDR3 length is 16 residues. The V and J ends lost 3 bases and 1 base, in that order; junction bases with no gene match: 3. CDR3 sequence (DNA): TGTGCCAGCAGCGCCCTAGCGGGAGGTTCCTACAATGAGCAGTTCTTC. It translates to CASSALAGGSYNEQFF.

Concerning this clone: The junction departs from the called germline gene at one end, perhaps through a read error. The chain is built from TRBV2 and TRBJ1-4; D not resolved. Germline values: CDR1 SNHLY, CDR2 FYNNEI. The CDR3 length is 13 residues. The CDR3 bases are TGTGCCAGCAGTGAAAACAGTGCCCTGATTATTATTTTT. This codes for CASSENSALIIIF.

The chain has TRBV5-1 and TRBJ2-3; TRBD2 agrees at 7 bases. V lost 4 bases to trimming and J lost 2 bases; unmatched junction nucleotides: 10. The germline gives CDR1 SGHRS, CDR2 YFSETQ. This CDR3 spans 16 amino acids. The CDR3 sequence: CASSPRGGAPTDTQYF. CDR3 sequence (DNA): TGCGCCAGCAGCCCTAGGGGAGGGGCCCCCACAGATACGCAGTATTTT.

The rearrangement joins TRBV5-1 to TRBJ2-6, with TRBD1 matching over 7 bases. There are 14 residues in the CDR3. Per germline, CDR1 SGHRS and CDR2 YFSETQ. Germline trimming cut 5 bases from V and 15 bases from J; bases unmatched to any gene: 14. The CDR3 nucleotides are TGCGCCAGCAGTGATGGACAGGTCGTTGGATCCCTGACTTTC. This gives the protein CASSDGQVVGSLTF.

The chain joins TRBV6-1 to TRBJ2-3; 8 nucleotides match TRBD2. The CDR3 consists of 15 residues. With V trimmed by 0 bases and J by 1 base, 0 bases remained unmatched. Germline values: CDR1 MNHNS, CDR2 SASEGT. The CDR3 nucleotides are TGTGCCAGCAGTGAAGCGCGGGGGGGCACAGATACGCAGTATTTT. It specifies CASSEARGGTDTQYF.